The 26 T cell receptor beta chains below were found in one sample sequenced in a study of cytomegalovirus exposure and HLA in healthy donors. Researchers ran the PCR with 60 Vbeta and 13 Jbeta primers. The method was immunoSEQ multiplex PCR; TCRdb's version includes in-frame clones alone and lacks a portion of them. The sample lists 150,000 to 200,000 clones; more than 60% were seen once. Sequencing was carried out using PBMCs. Receptors originate from a man aged 25-45 years in good health and CMV-seropositive.

J is TRBJ1-1 and V is TRBV10-3; weak D call: TRBD1 (6 bases). V was cut by 2 bases and J by 0 bases, with 7 bases left in between. CDR1 and CDR2 (germline): ENHRY, SYGVKD. This CDR3 region has 14 residues. The CDR3 spells CAISEGQMNTEAFF. In DNA, the CDR3 is TGTGCCATCAGTGAGGGACAGATGAACACTGAAGCTTTCTTT.

The rearrangement joins TRBV4-1 to TRBJ2-2; TRBD2 matches at 13 bases. The germline V gene has CDR1 MGHRA and CDR2 YSYEKL. V lost 4 bases, J lost 6 bases, and 5 bases stayed unmatched. CDR3 size: 16 residues. This CDR3 is CASSRTSGRASGELFF. DNA for the CDR3: TGCGCCAGCAGCCGTACTAGCGGGAGGGCCTCCGGGGAGCTGTTTTTT.

V usage is TRBV4-1 and J usage is TRBJ2-3, with 9 bases matching TRBD1. V was pared by 2 bases and J by 4 bases, with 10 bases of the junction left unmatched. The length of the CDR3 is 17 residues. The germline V gene has CDR1 MGHRA and CDR2 YSYEKL. CDR3 protein: CASSQPTGTGLSDTQYF. CDR3 coding DNA: TGCGCCAGCAGCCAACCCACCGGGACAGGGCTGTCAGATACGCAGTATTTT.

This chain links TRBV4-1 with TRBJ1-1; a weak D match, TRBD1 (5 bases). The V and J ends lost 4 bases and 2 bases respectively, with 20 bases between them. The CDR3 runs to 17 residues. Per germline, CDR1 MGHRA and CDR2 YSYEKL. CDR3 nucleotides: TGCGCCAGCAGCCCACAGGACGGCCAACCTTTTAACACTGAAGCTTTCTTT. It codes for CASSPQDGQPFNTEAFF.

This chain joins TRBV30 and TRBJ2-7, with D maybe TRBD1 (6 bases). This CDR3 contains 11 residues. Trimming stripped 8 bases from V and 4 bases from J, with 12 bases between. CDR1 and CDR2 from the germline V gene are GTSNPN and SVGIG (reference sequence). In DNA, the CDR3 is TGTGCCACGAGGACAGATTACGAGCAGTACTTC. Residues: CATRTDYEQYF.

CDR3 sequence reads: CASSSWDRGKNTEAFF. DNA of the CDR3: TGTGCCAGCAGCAGCTGGGACAGGGGCAAGAACACTGAAGCTTTCTTT. The chain uses TRBV7-6 and TRBJ1-1; the match to TRBD1 covers 10 bases. In germline, CDR1 is SGHVS, CDR2 FNYEAQ. With 5 bases clipped from V and 1 base from J, the junction kept 7 bases outside the gene matches. The CDR3 runs 16 residues.

The chain employs TRBV19 and TRBJ2-5; no clear D. The V gene's germline CDR1 is LNHDA and CDR2 SQIVND (reference sequence). This CDR3 has 13 residues. V was pared by 3 bases and J by 5 bases, with 10 bases between. The CDR3 region is CASSIQLRETQYF. For the CDR3, the DNA is TGTGCCAGTAGTATTCAACTCCGGGAGACCCAGTACTTC.

This clone was observed a handful of times. The chain joins TRBV6-6 to TRBJ1-2; tentatively, D is TRBD1 (5 bases). Per the germline V gene, CDR1 is MNHNY and CDR2 is SVGAGI (reference sequence). V gave up 5 bases and J gave up 4 bases, with 8 bases separating them. The CDR3 spans 12 residues. DNA of the CDR3: TGTGCCAGCAGTACCCAGGGCTATGGCTACACCTTC. It is translated as CASSTQGYGYTF.

The V gene is TRBV4-1, the J gene TRBJ1-1; D is perhaps TRBD1 (5 bases). The CDR3 totals 15 residues. Germline V gene data show CDR1 as MGHRA and CDR2 as YSYEKL. V was trimmed by 4 bases and J by 6 bases, leaving 18 bases between them. CDR3 nucleotides: TGCGCCAGCAGCCGGGCGGGGGACTGGAGCGCTGAAGCTTTCTTT. Translated, it gives CASSRAGDWSAEAFF.

V gene TRBV27 combines with J gene TRBJ2-1; 14 positions match TRBD2. Germline V gene sequence: CDR1 MNHEY, CDR2 SMNVEV (reference sequence). Germline trimming cut 10 bases from V and 4 bases from J; bases unmatched to any gene: 3. CDR3 length equals 14 residues. CDR3 nucleotide sequence: TGTGCCATCGGACTAGCGGGAGGTTACAATGAGCAGTTCTTC. Translated: CAIGLAGGYNEQFF.

V and J are TRBV7-8 and TRBJ2-5, with 12 bases aligning to TRBD2. CDR3 length: 15 residues. Looked up from germline, CDR1 is SGHVS and CDR2 is FQNEAQ. J lost 3 bases, V lost 5 bases, and 4 bases had no gene match. CDR3 region: CASSAGLAGKETQYF. In DNA form, the CDR3 reads TGTGCCAGCAGCGCCGGACTAGCGGGAAAAGAGACCCAGTACTTC.

The chain combines TRBV28 with TRBJ1-1; TRBD1 agrees at 11 bases. Germline V gene sequence: CDR1 MDHEN, CDR2 SYDVKM. V lost 1 base to trimming and J lost 3 bases; unmatched junction nucleotides: 1. CDR3 size: 15 residues. In nucleotides, the CDR3 is TGTGCCAGCAGTTTATCGGGACAGGGGGACACTGAAGCTTTCTTT. Translating gives CASSLSGQGDTEAFF.

As DNA, the CDR3 is TGCGCCAGCAGTATCGGACCGGACCAGGGAGGCTACACCTTC. Its translation is CASSIGPDQGGYTF. The chain couples TRBV10-2 to TRBJ1-2, with a possible D match to TRBD1 (5 bases). There are 14 residues in the CDR3. The V gene's germline CDR1 is WSHSY and CDR2 SAAADI. Trimming took 5 bases from V and 8 from J, leaving 18 bases between them.

This chain connects TRBV4-1 to TRBJ2-5, with 10 bases that match TRBD1. V trimming: 0 bases; J trimming: 5 bases; junction bases outside the gene matches: 6. Germline CDR1 is MGHRA and CDR2 is YSYEKL. This CDR3 spans 16 amino acids. This CDR3 is CASSQEDRGYMETQYF. The CDR3 DNA sequence: TGCGCCAGCAGCCAAGAGGACAGGGGGTACATGGAGACCCAGTACTTC.

The rearrangement uses TRBV5-1 and TRBJ2-5, with D unresolved. The CDR3 contains 12 residues. Trimming took 4 bases from V and 2 from J, leaving 6 bases between them. Germline V CDR1 and CDR2: SGHRS, YFSETQ. DNA for the CDR3: TGCGCCAGCAGCCGTCTGCAAGAGACCCAGTACTTC. Translation: CASSRLQETQYF.

This clone has a handful of counts. The V call is TRBV4-1, the J call TRBJ2-7; possibly TRBD1 for D (5 bases). The CDR3 runs 14 residues. Trimming stripped 4 bases from V and 3 bases from J, with 13 bases between. In germline, CDR1 is MGHRA, CDR2 YSYEKL. Here the CDR3 reads CASSPNQGSYEQYF. The CDR3 DNA reads TGCGCCAGCAGCCCGAATCAGGGAAGCTACGAGCAGTACTTC.

This clone was picked up one time. The chain employs TRBV7-3 and TRBJ2-3; 8 bases agree with TRBD2. V trimming: 2 bases; J trimming: 5 bases; junction bases outside the gene matches: 12. This CDR3 has 17 amino acids. Germline CDR1 reads SGHTA; CDR2 reads FQGTGA. The CDR3 DNA is TGTGCCAGCAGCTTAGGGCTAGCGGGTTCCGAGCGAGATACGCAGTATTTT. Translated, it gives CASSLGLAGSERDTQYF.

This clone was recorded a few times. The chain recombines TRBV2 with TRBJ2-1, with 7 positions matching TRBD1. Germline V lookup: CDR1 SNHLY, CDR2 FYNNEI. This CDR3 is built from 17 residues. Trimming took 3 bases from V and 0 from J; bases not matched to a gene: 8. The CDR3 sequence: CASSDGLGTVSYNEQFF. Written as DNA, the CDR3 is TGTGCCAGCAGTGATGGTTTGGGGACAGTCTCCTACAATGAGCAGTTCTTC.

The chain recombines TRBV6-1 with TRBJ1-2; D is undetermined. This CDR3 contains 15 residues. V was trimmed by 0 bases and J by 6 bases, leaving 14 bases between them. The V gene's germline CDR1 is MNHNS and CDR2 SASEGT. The CDR3 DNA reads as TGTGCCAGCAGTGAAGCCGTGGAGGGCCCGCATGGCTACACCTTC. It is translated as CASSEAVEGPHGYTF.

The genes are TRBV5-1 and TRBJ2-5; D is possibly TRBD2 (5 bases). Trimming took 0 bases from V and 4 from J, leaving 10 bases between them. The CDR3 extends over 14 amino acids. The germline V gene has CDR1 SGHRS and CDR2 YFSETQ. CDR3 bases: TGCGCCAGCAGCTTGGATACTGCGGGAGAGACCCAGTACTTC. Translating gives CASSLDTAGETQYF. Filled out from reference TRBV5-1 and TRBJ2-5, the complete variable domain reads KAGVTQTPRYLIKTRGQQVTLSCSPISGHRSVSWYQQTPGQGLQFLFEYFSETQRNKGNFPGRFSGRQFSNSRSEMNVSTLELGDSALYLCASSLDTAGETQYFGPGTRLLVL.

The genes are TRBV29-1 and TRBJ1-1; perhaps TRBD1 as D (6 bases). CDR3 length: 13 residues. Germline CDR1 SQVTM, CDR2 ANQGSEA. Deletions cut 7 bases from V and 0 bases from J, with 12 bases between. CDR3 sequence reads: CSEQGMMNTEAFF. CDR3 bases: TGCAGCGAACAGGGAATGATGAACACTGAAGCTTTCTTT.

The sample holds many counts of this clone. The chain uses TRBV4-1 and TRBJ2-1; D uncertain. Germline CDR1 and CDR2: MGHRA and YSYEKL. The CDR3 runs to 17 residues. Trimming took off 0 bases at V and 7 bases at J, with 19 bases between the two ends. The CDR3 sequence is CASSQEPTESASNEQFF. The CDR3 nucleotides are TGCGCCAGCAGCCAAGAACCCACAGAGAGTGCGTCGAATGAGCAGTTCTTC.

The V call is TRBV4-1, the J call TRBJ2-4; D not certain. Looked up from germline, CDR1 is MGHRA and CDR2 is YSYEKL. The CDR3 is 15 amino acids. V lost 0 bases and J lost 7, with 13 bases in between. The CDR3 here is CASSQDQVISNIQYF. The CDR3, as DNA: TGCGCCAGCAGCCAAGATCAGGTTATATCGAACATTCAGTACTTC.

The V and J genes are TRBV6-1 and TRBJ1-1; 10 nucleotides align to TRBD1. This CDR3 has 13 residues. CDR1 MNHNS and CDR2 SASEGT come from the germline V gene. V was clipped by 5 bases and J by 6 bases; unmatched bases: 3. The CDR3 protein is CASSWTGGPEAFF. The CDR3 nucleotides are TGTGCCAGCAGTTGGACAGGGGGGCCTGAAGCTTTCTTT.

The chain employs TRBV19 and TRBJ1-5; 7 bases are a match to TRBD1. Trimming took 3 bases from V and 6 from J; bases not matched to a gene: 5. CDR1 and CDR2 (germline): LNHDA, SQIVND (reference sequence). This CDR3 is built from 14 residues. The CDR3 spells CASSMEGGIQPQHF. The CDR3 DNA follows: TGTGCCAGTAGTATGGAAGGGGGCATTCAGCCCCAGCATTTT.

This clone was seen a handful of times. This chain links TRBV5-4 with TRBJ1-4, with D possibly being TRBD1 (5 bases). CDR3 length: 15 residues. The V gene lost 2 bases and the J gene lost 3 bases, with 11 bases spanning the gap. Germline CDR1 and CDR2: SGHNT and YYREEE (reference sequence). The CDR3 protein is CASSFGADPNEKLFF. The CDR3 DNA sequence: TGTGCCAGCAGCTTTGGGGCAGATCCTAATGAAAAACTGTTTTTT. Filled out from reference TRBV5-4 and TRBJ1-4, the complete variable domain reads ETGVTQSPTHLIKTRGQQVTLRCSSQSGHNTVSWYQQALGQGPQFIFQYYREEENGRGNFPPRFSGLQFPNYSSELNVNALELDDSALYLCASSFGADPNEKLFFGSGTQLSVL.